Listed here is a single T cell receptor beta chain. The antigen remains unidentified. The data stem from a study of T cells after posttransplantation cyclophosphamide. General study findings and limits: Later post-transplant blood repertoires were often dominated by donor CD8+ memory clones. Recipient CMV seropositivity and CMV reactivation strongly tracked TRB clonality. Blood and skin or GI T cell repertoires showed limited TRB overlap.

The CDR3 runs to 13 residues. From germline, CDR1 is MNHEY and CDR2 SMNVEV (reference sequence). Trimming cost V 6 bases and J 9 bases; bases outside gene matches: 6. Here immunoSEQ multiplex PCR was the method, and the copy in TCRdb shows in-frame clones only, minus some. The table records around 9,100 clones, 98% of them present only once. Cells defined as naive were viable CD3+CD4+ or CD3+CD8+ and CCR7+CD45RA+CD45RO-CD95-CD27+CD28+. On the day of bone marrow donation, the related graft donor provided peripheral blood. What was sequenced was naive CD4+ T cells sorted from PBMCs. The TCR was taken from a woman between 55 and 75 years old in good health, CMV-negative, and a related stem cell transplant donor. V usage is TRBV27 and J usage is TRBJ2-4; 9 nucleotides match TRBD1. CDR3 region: CASRGTGSAIQYF. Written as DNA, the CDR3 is TGTGCCAGCAGGGGGACAGGGTCCGCCATTCAGTACTTC.